The rows below give T cell receptor beta chains drawn from one sample of a study of blood T cell repertoires in COVID-19. Method: immunoSEQ multiplex PCR; TCRdb's copy keeps in-frame clones and lacks some. The sample holds approximately 300,000 clones, about nine tenths seen once. The sample comprised peripheral blood. These TCRs come from a young woman with COVID-19, enrolled during active disease. The CDR3 runs from the conserved cysteine through the conserved F or W. Each record gives: V gene, CDR3 length, clone size, D gene, J gene, CDR3 DNA, CDR3 protein. D genes are given only for firm matches. Expanded clones are given a class, and other clones once, few, many or no size at all.

V gene: TRBV5-1
CDR3 length: 16
clone size: few
D gene: TRBD1
J gene: TRBJ2-2
CDR3 DNA: TGCGCCAGCAGCTCTACGCCGGGACAGGGTACCGGGGAGCTGTTTTTT
CDR3 protein: CASSSTPGQGTGELFF

V gene: TRBV5-1
CDR3 length: 15
clone size: once
D gene: TRBD1
J gene: TRBJ1-1
CDR3 DNA: TGCGCCAGCAATACCGGGGACAGGGTTGTCACTGAAGCTTTCTTT
CDR3 protein: CASNTGDRVVTEAFF

V gene: TRBV7-8
CDR3 length: 14
clone size: -
D gene: -
J gene: TRBJ2-7
CDR3 DNA: TGTGCCAGCAGCCCTCGCGGCACAACCTACGAGCAGTACTTC
CDR3 protein: CASSPRGTTYEQYF

V gene: TRBV19
CDR3 length: 15
clone size: -
D gene: TRBD2
J gene: TRBJ2-3
CDR3 DNA: TGTGCCAGTAGTATATCCAGCGGGAGAACAGATACGCAGTATTTT
CDR3 protein: CASSISSGRTDTQYF

V gene: TRBV19
CDR3 length: 12
clone size: -
D gene: TRBD1
J gene: TRBJ1-4
CDR3 DNA: TGTGCCAGTTGGGACAGGGGGGAAAAACTGTTTTTT
CDR3 protein: CASWDRGEKLFF

V gene: TRBV6-5
CDR3 length: 14
clone size: -
D gene: -
J gene: TRBJ2-7
CDR3 DNA: TGTGCCAGCAGTCTCACAGGTCGTTCCTACGAGCAGTACTTC
CDR3 protein: CASSLTGRSYEQYF

V gene: TRBV4-1
CDR3 length: 16
clone size: -
D gene: -
J gene: TRBJ1-1
CDR3 DNA: TGCGCCAGCAGCCGGATAAGCCTGGGCGTGAACACTGAAGCTTTCTTT
CDR3 protein: CASSRISLGVNTEAFF

V gene: TRBV30
CDR3 length: 16
clone size: -
D gene: -
J gene: TRBJ2-5
CDR3 DNA: TGTGCCTGGAGTGTACGATGGGGTCGCGGGTCAGAGACCCAGTACTTC
CDR3 protein: CAWSVRWGRGSETQYF

V gene: TRBV6-1
CDR3 length: 15
clone size: -
D gene: -
J gene: TRBJ1-3
CDR3 DNA: TGTGCCAGCAGTGAATTTCGTGGAGGTAGAAACACCATATATTTT
CDR3 protein: CASSEFRGGRNTIYF

V gene: TRBV5-5
CDR3 length: 19
clone size: -
D gene: -
J gene: TRBJ2-1
CDR3 DNA: TGTGCCAGCGGGCCGAAGGGACAGGGTCGAGCGGGAGGCTTCAATGAGCAGTTCTTC
CDR3 protein: CASGPKGQGRAGGFNEQFF

V gene: TRBV2
CDR3 length: 15
clone size: -
D gene: -
J gene: TRBJ2-1
CDR3 DNA: TGTGCCAGCAGCCACCGGTCAGGGAGGAACAATGAGCAGTTCTTC
CDR3 protein: CASSHRSGRNNEQFF

V gene: TRBV28
CDR3 length: 13
clone size: -
D gene: -
J gene: TRBJ2-7
CDR3 DNA: TGTGCCAGCAGTTTAGCGACTACCTACGAGCAGTACTTC
CDR3 protein: CASSLATTYEQYF

V gene: TRBV24-1
CDR3 length: 15
clone size: once
D gene: TRBD1
J gene: TRBJ1-4
CDR3 DNA: TGTGCCACCAGTGAATCGGGACAGGGTCGGGAAAAACTGTTTTTT
CDR3 protein: CATSESGQGREKLFF

V gene: TRBV4-3
CDR3 length: 15
clone size: -
D gene: TRBD1
J gene: TRBJ1-2
CDR3 DNA: TGCGCCAGCAGCCAAGAGAAAGGGGGCGCCTATGGCTACACCTTC
CDR3 protein: CASSQEKGGAYGYTF

V gene: TRBV9
CDR3 length: 14
clone size: once
D gene: TRBD2
J gene: TRBJ2-3
CDR3 DNA: TGTGCCAGCCTTCGAGCGGGGTTAACAGATACGCAGTATTTT
CDR3 protein: CASLRAGLTDTQYF

V gene: TRBV29-1
CDR3 length: 16
clone size: -
D gene: TRBD2
J gene: TRBJ2-1
CDR3 DNA: TGCAGCGCTAGGACTAGCGGGAGGGGCTCCTACAATGAGCAGTTCTTC
CDR3 protein: CSARTSGRGSYNEQFF

V gene: TRBV10-3
CDR3 length: 16
clone size: once
D gene: TRBD2
J gene: TRBJ2-1
CDR3 DNA: TGTGCCACCGCACCGGGACTAGCGGCCCAGGAGGATGAGCAGTTCTTC
CDR3 protein: CATAPGLAAQEDEQFF

V gene: TRBV27
CDR3 length: 15
clone size: -
D gene: -
J gene: TRBJ1-6
CDR3 DNA: TGTGCCAGCAGTTTCAACGGGACACCCGATTCACCCCTCCACTTT
CDR3 protein: CASSFNGTPDSPLHF

V gene: TRBV7-3
CDR3 length: 17
clone size: -
D gene: -
J gene: TRBJ2-1
CDR3 DNA: TGTGCCAGCAGCTTACGCCCCAAGGACAGTTTCGGCGATGAGCAGTTCTTC
CDR3 protein: CASSLRPKDSFGDEQFF

V gene: TRBV6-2/TRBV6-3
CDR3 length: 14
clone size: -
D gene: -
J gene: TRBJ1-5
CDR3 DNA: TGTGCCAGCAGTTTGACAGGCGGCAATCAGCCCCAGCATTTT
CDR3 protein: CASSLTGGNQPQHF

V gene: TRBV19
CDR3 length: 13
clone size: -
D gene: -
J gene: TRBJ2-7
CDR3 DNA: TGTGCCAGTAGCTTTGCGGTCTCCTACGAGCAGTACTTC
CDR3 protein: CASSFAVSYEQYF

V gene: TRBV12-2
CDR3 length: 18
clone size: -
D gene: -
J gene: TRBJ1-3
CDR3 DNA: TGTGCAAGTCGCTTAGGACGAGACAGGATTTGCCGGGGAAACACCATATATTTT
CDR3 protein: CASRLGRDRICRGNTIYF

V gene: TRBV28
CDR3 length: 14
clone size: -
D gene: -
J gene: TRBJ1-5
CDR3 DNA: TGTGCCAGCAGTATCCTCGGTGGCAATCAGCCCCAGCATTTT
CDR3 protein: CASSILGGNQPQHF

V gene: TRBV11-3
CDR3 length: 14
clone size: -
D gene: TRBD1
J gene: TRBJ1-1
CDR3 DNA: TGTGCCAGCAGCTTGACAGGGGGCGCGACTGAAGCTTTCTTT
CDR3 protein: CASSLTGGATEAFF

V gene: TRBV9
CDR3 length: 14
clone size: -
D gene: -
J gene: TRBJ1-4
CDR3 DNA: TGTGCCAGCAGTCCACAGCCTCTGAACGAAAAACTGTTTTTT
CDR3 protein: CASSPQPLNEKLFF

V gene: TRBV2
CDR3 length: 13
clone size: -
D gene: TRBD1
J gene: TRBJ1-4
CDR3 DNA: TGTGCCAGCATCCCAGGGGGCAGTGAAAAACTGTTTTTT
CDR3 protein: CASIPGGSEKLFF

V gene: TRBV9
CDR3 length: 13
clone size: few
D gene: TRBD2
J gene: TRBJ2-1
CDR3 DNA: TGTGCCAGCAGCGTGACTCTTAGCGGGGAGCAGTTCTTC
CDR3 protein: CASSVTLSGEQFF

V gene: TRBV28
CDR3 length: 16
clone size: -
D gene: -
J gene: TRBJ2-7
CDR3 DNA: TGTGCCAGCAGTTTCAACAGTTTAATTACCGCCTACGAGCAGTACTTC
CDR3 protein: CASSFNSLITAYEQYF

V gene: TRBV24-1
CDR3 length: 15
clone size: -
D gene: TRBD1
J gene: TRBJ1-1
CDR3 DNA: TGTGCCACCAGTGACCCCGGGACAGGGAACACTGAAGCTTTCTTT
CDR3 protein: CATSDPGTGNTEAFF

V gene: TRBV19
CDR3 length: 12
clone size: once
D gene: -
J gene: TRBJ1-1
CDR3 DNA: TGTGCCAGTAGTCGTGACAGGAATGAAGCTTTCTTT
CDR3 protein: CASSRDRNEAFF

V gene: TRBV18
CDR3 length: 14
clone size: -
D gene: TRBD1
J gene: TRBJ1-4
CDR3 DNA: TGTGCCAGCTCACCCGGGACAGGGAACGAAAAACTGTTTTTT
CDR3 protein: CASSPGTGNEKLFF

V gene: TRBV4-1
CDR3 length: 16
clone size: -
D gene: -
J gene: TRBJ2-6
CDR3 DNA: TGCGCCAGCAGCCAGATGGGGACTGGTGGGGCCAACGTCCTGACTTTC
CDR3 protein: CASSQMGTGGANVLTF

V gene: TRBV7-6
CDR3 length: 17
clone size: -
D gene: TRBD2
J gene: TRBJ2-1
CDR3 DNA: TGTGCCAGCAGCCCACGACTAGCGGGAGGGTCGCGCAATGAGCAGTTCTTC
CDR3 protein: CASSPRLAGGSRNEQFF

V gene: TRBV19
CDR3 length: 11
clone size: -
D gene: -
J gene: TRBJ1-2
CDR3 DNA: TGTGCCAGTAGTCAGGGATATGGCTACACCTTC
CDR3 protein: CASSQGYGYTF

V gene: TRBV19
CDR3 length: 16
clone size: -
D gene: TRBD2
J gene: TRBJ2-1
CDR3 DNA: TGTGCCAGTAGTAGTTATAGCGGGAGGGCCGGTAATGAGCAGTTCTTC
CDR3 protein: CASSSYSGRAGNEQFF

V gene: TRBV7-8
CDR3 length: 14
clone size: -
D gene: -
J gene: TRBJ2-7
CDR3 DNA: TGTGCCAGCAGCTTAGGGTGGCAGGGGAACGAGCAGTACTTC
CDR3 protein: CASSLGWQGNEQYF

V gene: TRBV6-5
CDR3 length: 16
clone size: -
D gene: -
J gene: TRBJ1-5
CDR3 DNA: TGTGCCAGCAGTTACTCCGGGTCAGGGCTGGGTCAGCCCCAGCATTTT
CDR3 protein: CASSYSGSGLGQPQHF

V gene: TRBV6-1
CDR3 length: 11
clone size: -
D gene: -
J gene: TRBJ2-7
CDR3 DNA: TGTGCCAGCAGTGAAATTCTAGAGCAGTACTTC
CDR3 protein: CASSEILEQYF

V gene: TRBV9
CDR3 length: 15
clone size: -
D gene: -
J gene: TRBJ2-2
CDR3 DNA: TGTGCCAGCAGCGTAGATAGGGGAGGCACCGGGGAGCTGTTTTTT
CDR3 protein: CASSVDRGGTGELFF

V gene: TRBV6-1
CDR3 length: 16
clone size: -
D gene: -
J gene: TRBJ1-3
CDR3 DNA: TGTGCCAGCAGTGCCCTAACAGGGTTTAGAGGAAACACCATATATTTT
CDR3 protein: CASSALTGFRGNTIYF

V gene: TRBV6-6
CDR3 length: 15
clone size: -
D gene: -
J gene: TRBJ1-5
CDR3 DNA: TGTGCCAGCAGTTACTCCGTTCAGGGAAATCAGCCCCAGCATTTT
CDR3 protein: CASSYSVQGNQPQHF

V gene: TRBV28
CDR3 length: 16
clone size: -
D gene: -
J gene: TRBJ2-7
CDR3 DNA: TGTGCCAGCAGCACCGGGCCCCCAACAGGCTTCTACGAGCAGTACTTC
CDR3 protein: CASSTGPPTGFYEQYF

V gene: TRBV6-5
CDR3 length: 14
clone size: -
D gene: TRBD1
J gene: TRBJ2-7
CDR3 DNA: TGTGCCAGCGCGTCATGGGACAGGGGAGGCGAGCAGTACTTC
CDR3 protein: CASASWDRGGEQYF

V gene: TRBV5-1
CDR3 length: 15
clone size: -
D gene: TRBD1
J gene: TRBJ1-5
CDR3 DNA: TGCGCCAGCAGCTTGGCGGGACAGCTCAATCAGCCCCAGCATTTT
CDR3 protein: CASSLAGQLNQPQHF

V gene: TRBV11-3
CDR3 length: 15
clone size: -
D gene: TRBD2
J gene: TRBJ2-1
CDR3 DNA: TGTGCCAGCAGCTTAGGGCGGGAGCCCTACAATGAGCAGTTCTTC
CDR3 protein: CASSLGREPYNEQFF

V gene: TRBV30
CDR3 length: 16
clone size: -
D gene: TRBD1
J gene: TRBJ1-5
CDR3 DNA: TGTGCCTGGAGTCCTCCCAGGGGGCGAGGCAATCAGCCCCAGCATTTT
CDR3 protein: CAWSPPRGRGNQPQHF

V gene: TRBV29-1
CDR3 length: 13
clone size: -
D gene: -
J gene: TRBJ1-2
CDR3 DNA: TGCAGCGGTGGTAGGGGTAGAGGCTATGGCTACACCTTC
CDR3 protein: CSGGRGRGYGYTF

V gene: TRBV19
CDR3 length: 13
clone size: -
D gene: -
J gene: TRBJ2-3
CDR3 DNA: TGTGCCAGTAGTCCTCGCAGTCAAGATACGCAGTATTTT
CDR3 protein: CASSPRSQDTQYF